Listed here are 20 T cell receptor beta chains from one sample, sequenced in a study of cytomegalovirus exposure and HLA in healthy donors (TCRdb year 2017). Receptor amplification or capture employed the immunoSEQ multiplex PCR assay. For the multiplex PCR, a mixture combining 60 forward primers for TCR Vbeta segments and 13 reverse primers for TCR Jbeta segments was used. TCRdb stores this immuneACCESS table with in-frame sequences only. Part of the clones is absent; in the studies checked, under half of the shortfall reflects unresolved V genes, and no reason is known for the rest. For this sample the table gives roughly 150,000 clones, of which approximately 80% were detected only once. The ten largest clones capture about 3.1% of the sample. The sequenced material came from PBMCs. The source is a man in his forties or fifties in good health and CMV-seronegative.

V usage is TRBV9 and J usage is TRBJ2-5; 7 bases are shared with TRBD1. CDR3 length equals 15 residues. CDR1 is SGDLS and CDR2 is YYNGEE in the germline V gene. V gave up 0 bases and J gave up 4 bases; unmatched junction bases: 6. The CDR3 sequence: CASSVDPRQGETQYF. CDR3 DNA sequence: TGTGCCAGCAGCGTAGATCCCCGACAGGGAGAGACCCAGTACTTC. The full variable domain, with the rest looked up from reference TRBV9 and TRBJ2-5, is DSGVTQTPKHLITATGQRVTLRCSPRSGDLSVYWYQQSLDQGLQFLIQYYNGEERAKGNILERFSAQQFPDLHSELNLSSLELGDSALYFCASSVDPRQGETQYFGPGTRLLVL.

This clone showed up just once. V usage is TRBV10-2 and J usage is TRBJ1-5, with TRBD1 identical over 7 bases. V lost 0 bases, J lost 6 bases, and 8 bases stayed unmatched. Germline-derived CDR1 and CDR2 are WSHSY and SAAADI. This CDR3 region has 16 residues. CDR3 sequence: CASSESTGIFAQPQHF. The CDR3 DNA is TGCGCCAGCAGTGAGTCGACAGGGATTTTCGCTCAGCCCCAGCATTTT.

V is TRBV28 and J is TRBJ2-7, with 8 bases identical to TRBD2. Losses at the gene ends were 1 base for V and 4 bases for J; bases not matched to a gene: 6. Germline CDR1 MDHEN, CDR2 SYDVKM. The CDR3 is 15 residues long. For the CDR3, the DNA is TGTGCCAGCAGTTTATCGGCTAGCGGGTCGTACGAGCAGTACTTC. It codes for CASSLSASGSYEQYF.

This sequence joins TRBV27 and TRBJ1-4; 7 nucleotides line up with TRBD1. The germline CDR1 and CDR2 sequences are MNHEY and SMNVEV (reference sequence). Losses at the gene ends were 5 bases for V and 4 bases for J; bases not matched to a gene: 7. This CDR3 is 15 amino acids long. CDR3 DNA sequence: TGTGCCAGCAGTCCCGGGACAGCCAATAATGAAAAACTGTTTTTT. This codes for CASSPGTANNEKLFF.

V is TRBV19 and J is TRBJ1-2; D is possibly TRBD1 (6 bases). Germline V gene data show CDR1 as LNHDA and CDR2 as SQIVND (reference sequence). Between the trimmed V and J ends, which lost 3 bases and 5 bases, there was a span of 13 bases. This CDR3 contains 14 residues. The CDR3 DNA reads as TGTGCCAGTAGTATTTGGGGGCGCGGGTATGGCTACACCTTC. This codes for CASSIWGRGYGYTF.

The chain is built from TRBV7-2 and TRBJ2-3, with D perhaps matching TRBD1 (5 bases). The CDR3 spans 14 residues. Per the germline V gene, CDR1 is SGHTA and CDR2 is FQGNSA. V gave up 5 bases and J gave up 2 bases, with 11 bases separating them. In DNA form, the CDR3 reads TGTGCCAGCAGCCCCCTCAGGGACACAGATACGCAGTATTTT. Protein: CASSPLRDTDTQYF.

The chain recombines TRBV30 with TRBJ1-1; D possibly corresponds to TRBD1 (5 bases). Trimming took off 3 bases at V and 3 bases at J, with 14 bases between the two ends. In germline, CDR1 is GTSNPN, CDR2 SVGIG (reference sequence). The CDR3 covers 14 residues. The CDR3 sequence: CAWSGHGGYTEAFF. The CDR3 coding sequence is TGTGCCTGGAGCGGTCATGGGGGGTACACTGAAGCTTTCTTT.

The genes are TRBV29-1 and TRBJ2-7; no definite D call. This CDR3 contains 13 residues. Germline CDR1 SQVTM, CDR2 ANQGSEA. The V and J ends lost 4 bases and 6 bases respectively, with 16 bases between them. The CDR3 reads CSVGFRSTGEQYF. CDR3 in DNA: TGCAGCGTTGGGTTTCGTTCCACCGGCGAGCAGTACTTC.

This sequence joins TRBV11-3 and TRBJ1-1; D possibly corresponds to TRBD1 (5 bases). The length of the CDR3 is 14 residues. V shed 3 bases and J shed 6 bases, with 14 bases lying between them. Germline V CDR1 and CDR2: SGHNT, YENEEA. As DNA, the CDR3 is TGTGCCAGCAGCTTTCAGGGAGGGACGGCTGAAGCTTTCTTT. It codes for CASSFQGGTAEAFF.

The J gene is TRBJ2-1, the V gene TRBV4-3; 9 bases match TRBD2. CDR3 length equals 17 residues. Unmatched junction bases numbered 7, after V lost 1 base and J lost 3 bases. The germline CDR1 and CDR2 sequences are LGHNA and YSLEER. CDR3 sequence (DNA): TGCGCCAGCAGCCAAGGAAGCGGGGGGATCTTCTACAATGAGCAGTTCTTC. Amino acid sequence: CASSQGSGGIFYNEQFF.

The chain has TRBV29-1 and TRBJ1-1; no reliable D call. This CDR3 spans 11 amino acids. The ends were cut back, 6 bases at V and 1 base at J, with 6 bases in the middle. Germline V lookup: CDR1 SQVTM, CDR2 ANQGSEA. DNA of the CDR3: TGCAGCGTAAGACAGAACACTGAAGCTTTCTTT. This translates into CSVRQNTEAFF.

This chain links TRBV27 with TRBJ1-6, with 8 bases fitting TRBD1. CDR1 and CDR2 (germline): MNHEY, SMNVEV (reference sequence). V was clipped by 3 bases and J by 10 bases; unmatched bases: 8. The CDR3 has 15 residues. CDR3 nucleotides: TGTGCCAGCAGTTTCGAACAGGGGGTCGGCTCACCCCTCCACTTT. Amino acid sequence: CASSFEQGVGSPLHF.

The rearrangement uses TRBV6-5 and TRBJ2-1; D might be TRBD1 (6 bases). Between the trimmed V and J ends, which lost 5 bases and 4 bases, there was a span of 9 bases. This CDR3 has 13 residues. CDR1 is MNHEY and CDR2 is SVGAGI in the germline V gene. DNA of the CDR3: TGTGCCAGCAGTCAAGGACAGTACAATGAGCAGTTCTTC. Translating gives CASSQGQYNEQFF.

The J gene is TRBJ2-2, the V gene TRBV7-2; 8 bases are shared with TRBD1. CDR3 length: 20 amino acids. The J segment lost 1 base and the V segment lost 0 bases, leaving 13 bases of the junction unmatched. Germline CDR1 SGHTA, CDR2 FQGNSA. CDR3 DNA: TGTGCCAGCAGCTTAGCGTATGGCAGGGGGCCACCTTGGAACACCGGGGAGCTGTTTTTT. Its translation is CASSLAYGRGPPWNTGELFF.

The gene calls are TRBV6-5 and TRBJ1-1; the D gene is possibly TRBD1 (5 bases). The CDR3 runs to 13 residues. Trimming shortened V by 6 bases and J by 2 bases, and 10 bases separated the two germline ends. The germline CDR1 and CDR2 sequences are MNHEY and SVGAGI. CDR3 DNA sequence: TGTGCCAGCAGCTCGACAGTAAACACTGAAGCTTTCTTT. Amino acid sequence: CASSSTVNTEAFF.

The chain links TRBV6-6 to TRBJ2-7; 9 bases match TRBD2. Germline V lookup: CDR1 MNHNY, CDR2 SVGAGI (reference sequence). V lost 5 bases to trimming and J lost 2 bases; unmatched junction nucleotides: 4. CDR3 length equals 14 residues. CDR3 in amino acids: CASSVAGDPYEQYF. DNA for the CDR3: TGTGCCAGCAGTGTAGCGGGGGACCCCTACGAGCAGTACTTC.

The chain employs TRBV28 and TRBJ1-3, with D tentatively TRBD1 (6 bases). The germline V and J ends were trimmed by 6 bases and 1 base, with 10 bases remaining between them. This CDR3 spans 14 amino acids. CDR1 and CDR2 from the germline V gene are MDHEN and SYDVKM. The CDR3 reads CASSRGGSGNTIYF. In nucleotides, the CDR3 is TGTGCCAGCAGCAGAGGGGGATCTGGAAACACCATATATTTT. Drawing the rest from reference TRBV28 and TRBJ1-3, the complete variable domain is DVKVTQSSRYLVKRTGEKVFLECVQDMDHENMFWYRQDPGLGLRLIYFSYDVKMKEKGDIPEGYSVSREKKERFSLILESASTNQTSMYLCASSRGGSGNTIYFGEGSWLTVV.

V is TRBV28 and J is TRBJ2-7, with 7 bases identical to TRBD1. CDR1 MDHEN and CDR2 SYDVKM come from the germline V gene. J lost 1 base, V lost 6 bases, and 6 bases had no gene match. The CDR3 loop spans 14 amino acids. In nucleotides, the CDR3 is TGTGCCAGCAGGGGGGACAGTAGGTCCTACGAGCAGTACTTC. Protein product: CASRGDSRSYEQYF.

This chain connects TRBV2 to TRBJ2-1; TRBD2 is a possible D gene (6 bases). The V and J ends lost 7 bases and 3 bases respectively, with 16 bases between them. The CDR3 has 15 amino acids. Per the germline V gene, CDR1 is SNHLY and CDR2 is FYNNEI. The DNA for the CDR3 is TGTGCCAGCACCGAAATTTCGCGGGACTACAATGAGCAGTTCTTC. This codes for CASTEISRDYNEQFF.

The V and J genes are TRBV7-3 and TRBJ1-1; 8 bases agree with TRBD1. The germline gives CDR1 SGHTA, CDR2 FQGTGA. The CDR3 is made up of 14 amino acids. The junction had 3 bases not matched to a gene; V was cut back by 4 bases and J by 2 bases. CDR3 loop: CASSSGQGNTEAFF. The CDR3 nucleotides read TGTGCCAGCAGCTCAGGACAGGGCAACACTGAAGCTTTCTTT.